Listed here are 29 T cell receptor beta chains from one sample, sequenced in a study of T-cell memory formation after mild COVID-19. TCRdb passed the 5' RACE reads through MiXCR, listing each CDR3 protein once. The sample lists around 300,000 distinct CDR3 sequences, just under 20% seen once, with 20% to 25% in the top ten. What was sequenced was PBMCs or a T cell subset sorted from them (not recorded which). The receptors stem from a man between 18 and 29 years old who had mild COVID-19 (a few samples of this study predate the infection). Cell type and time point are not known.

The chain uses TRBV19 and TRBJ2-7, with D possibly TRBD2 on 5 matching bases. V was pared by 9 bases and J by 1 base, with 16 bases between. Germline loops: CDR1 LNHDA, CDR2 SQIVND (reference sequence). The CDR3 loop spans 14 amino acids. CDR3 DNA sequence: TGTGCCAGCGGACTTGTTGTCTGGTCCTACGAGCAGTACTTC. Amino acid sequence: CASGLVVWSYEQYF. Combining the CDR3 with reference TRBV19 and TRBJ2-7 gives the whole variable domain DGGITQSPKYLFRKEGQNVTLSCEQNLNHDAMYWYRQDPGQGLRLIYYSQIVNDFQKGDIAEGYSVSREKKESFPLTVTSAQKNPTAFYLCASGLVVWSYEQYFGPGTRLTVT.

This clonotype has only a few counts. The chain couples TRBV20-1 to TRBJ1-2; D ambiguous. This CDR3 is 13 amino acids long. Germline-derived CDR1 and CDR2 are DFQATT and SNEGSKA (reference sequence). Trimming removed 0 bases from V and 3 bases from J, with 8 bases in between. The CDR3, as DNA: TGCAGTGCTAGAGAGCGCAGCGACTATGGCTACACCTTC. Residues: CSARERSDYGYTF.

This clonotype occurred many times. V and J are TRBV6-4 and TRBJ2-3; 9 bases are a match to TRBD2. V gave up 6 bases and J gave up 4 bases; unmatched junction bases: 5. CDR1 and CDR2 (germline): MRHNA, SNTAGT. This CDR3 is 14 amino acids long. The CDR3 nucleotides are TGTGCCAGCAGCGCTAGCGGGGAGTCAGATACGCAGTATTTT. Its translation: CASSASGESDTQYF.

The gene calls are TRBV7-9 and TRBJ1-2; D ambiguous. CDR3 length: 13 amino acids. From germline, CDR1 is SEHNR and CDR2 FQNEAQ (reference sequence). The V gene lost 3 bases and the J gene lost 4 bases, with 9 bases spanning the gap. The CDR3 spells CASSLGWTYGYTF. As DNA, the CDR3 is TGTGCCAGCAGCTTGGGGTGGACCTATGGCTACACCTTC.

In its sample, this clonotype was seen a few times. The chain links TRBV6-5 to TRBJ1-2; 9 positions match TRBD1. Germline V gene lookup returns CDR1 MNHEY and CDR2 SVGAGI. There are 14 residues in the CDR3. The V segment lost 2 bases and the J segment 8 bases; nucleotides outside the gene matches: 6. CDR3: CASSYVTGGRGYTF. Here the CDR3 DNA reads TGTGCCAGCAGTTACGTGACAGGGGGAAGGGGCTACACCTTC.

The chain has TRBV5-4 and TRBJ2-3, with 9 nucleotides matching TRBD2. Germline CDR1 is SGHNT and CDR2 is YYREEE (reference sequence). The junction had 8 bases not matched to a gene; V was cut back by 5 bases and J by 4 bases. The CDR3 totals 15 residues. The CDR3 protein is CASRPAGGPSDTQYF. The CDR3 DNA reads as TGTGCCAGCAGACCTGCGGGGGGGCCTTCAGATACGCAGTATTTT.

This clonotype has a handful of counts. The J gene is TRBJ2-7, the V gene TRBV11-2, with unresolved D. This CDR3 region has 11 residues. The germline V and J ends were trimmed by 6 bases and 7 bases, with 10 bases remaining between them. Germline assignment: CDR1 SGHAT and CDR2 FQNNGV. The CDR3 DNA is TGTGCCAGCAGTCTAGGGCGGGAGCAGTACGTC. Its translation is CASSLGREQYV.

This chain links TRBV6-2 or TRBV6-3 with TRBJ1-2; 8 bases align to TRBD1. CDR3 length equals 14 residues. Germline-derived CDR1 and CDR2 are MNHEY and SVGEGT. V lost 4 bases and J lost 3; bases outside the gene matches: 4. CDR3: CASSSDRGYYGYTF. In DNA form, the CDR3 reads TGTGCCAGCAGTTCCGACAGGGGCTACTATGGCTACACCTTC.

This clonotype was detected only a few times. The rearrangement uses TRBV7-2 and TRBJ1-3, with D perhaps matching TRBD1 (6 bases). Germline-derived CDR1 and CDR2 are SGHTA and FQGNSA. The V end was cut by 1 base, the J end by 2 bases, with 9 bases between. CDR3 size: 15 residues. This CDR3 is CASSLVGTPGNTIYF. The CDR3 bases are TGTGCCAGCAGCTTAGTCGGGACACCTGGAAACACCATATATTTT.

This clonotype showed up just a few times. The rearrangement links TRBV20-1 to TRBJ2-4; D perhaps matches TRBD1 (5 bases). Looked up from germline, CDR1 is DFQATT and CDR2 is SNEGSKA (reference sequence). Trimming pared 0 bases from V and 4 bases from J, leaving 7 bases between. The CDR3 runs 13 residues. CDR3 nucleotide sequence: TGCAGTGCTAGAGAACAGGTGAAAAACATTCAGTACTTC. Its protein is CSAREQVKNIQYF.

J is TRBJ2-2 and V is TRBV7-2, with TRBD1 matching over 8 bases. J lost 7 bases, V lost 4 bases, and 5 bases had no gene match. The germline V gene has CDR1 SGHTA and CDR2 FQGNSA. The CDR3 runs to 14 residues. CDR3 region: CASSSQGAGGELFF. DNA for the CDR3: TGTGCCAGCAGCTCCCAGGGGGCAGGCGGGGAGCTGTTTTTT.

This clonotype was counted a few times. The chain employs TRBV4-3 and TRBJ2-1, with a possible D match to TRBD2 (6 bases). The germline CDR1 and CDR2 sequences are LGHNA and YSLEER. Trimming took off 2 bases at V and 5 bases at J, with 13 bases between the two ends. CDR3 length: 15 residues. CDR3 nucleotide sequence: TGCGCCAGCAGCCAAAGGCGGGGACCTCACAATGAGCAGTTCTTC. Protein: CASSQRRGPHNEQFF.

The V gene is TRBV29-1, the J gene TRBJ2-5; D is possibly TRBD1 (5 bases). Germline CDR1 SQVTM, CDR2 ANQGSEA. CDR3 length: 14 amino acids. Trimming shortened V by 4 bases and J by 8 bases, and 20 bases separated the two germline ends. This CDR3 reads CSVGGAEPSRTQYF. CDR3 in DNA: TGCAGCGTTGGTGGGGCGGAACCAAGTCGCACCCAGTACTTC.

This rearrangement joins TRBV12-3 or TRBV12-4 to TRBJ2-3; 7 positions agree with TRBD2. The J segment lost 6 bases and the V segment lost 6 bases, leaving 9 bases of the junction unmatched. The CDR3 sequence is 14 residues long. The CDR3 protein is CASSRTSSADTQYF. Written as DNA, the CDR3 is TGTGCCAGCAGCCGGACTAGTTCCGCGGATACGCAGTATTTT.

The gene calls are TRBV6-5 and TRBJ2-3, with 11 bases identical to TRBD2. Per germline, CDR1 MNHEY and CDR2 SVGAGI. The CDR3 is 16 residues long. V shed 6 bases and J 6 bases; nucleotides not matched to a gene: 11. This chain's CDR3 is CASRHNSGGASDTQYF. The CDR3 region has the DNA TGTGCCAGCAGACACAATAGCGGGGGGGCCTCTGATACGCAGTATTTT.

This clonotype has a handful of counts. The chain is built from TRBV7-6 and TRBJ2-1, with D maybe TRBD1 (5 bases). V shed 4 bases and J shed 4 bases, with 14 bases lying between them. The CDR3 is made up of 15 amino acids. Germline V gives CDR1 SGHVS, CDR2 FNYEAQ. The CDR3 DNA reads as TGTGCCAGCAGCTCCACAGGAGCGTTATACAATGAGCAGTTCTTC. Protein product: CASSSTGALYNEQFF.

V and J are TRBV7-8 and TRBJ2-5, with D unclear. The CDR3 covers 15 residues. Trimming removed 5 bases at V and 2 bases at J, with 15 bases between. CDR1 and CDR2 (germline): SGHVS, FQNEAQ. The CDR3 protein is CASSPSVIRQETQYF. In DNA, the CDR3 is TGTGCCAGCAGCCCTTCCGTTATTAGGCAAGAGACCCAGTACTTC.

The rearrangement links TRBV12-3 or TRBV12-4 to TRBJ1-4, with unresolved D. V was cut by 5 bases and J by 7 bases, with 17 bases left in between. The CDR3 sequence is 15 residues long. CDR3 nucleotide sequence: TGTGCCAGCAGTCGCTTCAAGTCCTCCGGTGAAAAACTGTTTTTT. This encodes CASSRFKSSGEKLFF.

This clonotype was detected only a few times. The chain employs TRBV10-3 and TRBJ1-5, with D possibly being TRBD1 (5 bases). In germline, CDR1 is ENHRY, CDR2 SYGVKD. The CDR3 spans 13 residues. Between the trimmed V and J ends, which lost 8 bases and 3 bases, there was a span of 11 bases. The chain's CDR3 is CAIAAGPNQPQHF. The CDR3 DNA is TGTGCCATCGCGGCAGGGCCCAATCAGCCCCAGCATTTT.

This clonotype was picked up a small number of times. The chain combines TRBV6-6 with TRBJ1-3, with 8 nucleotides matching TRBD1. CDR3 size: 15 residues. V was clipped by 6 bases and J by 4 bases; unmatched bases: 8. The germline V gene encodes CDR1 MNHNY and CDR2 SVGAGI (reference sequence). The CDR3, as DNA: TGTGCCAGCAGACTGCAGGGGGCGCAGGGAAACACCATATATTTT. Translated: CASRLQGAQGNTIYF.

There are many counts of this clonotype. The V gene is TRBV9, the J gene TRBJ2-1; the D gene is possibly TRBD1 (5 bases). V lost 4 bases, J lost 6 bases, and 14 bases lay in between. Germline CDR1 reads SGDLS; CDR2 reads YYNGEE. The CDR3 runs 14 residues. CDR3 sequence: CASSLRVGANEQFF. Here the CDR3 DNA reads TGTGCCAGCAGCCTTAGAGTAGGGGCCAATGAGCAGTTCTTC.

The chain recombines TRBV27 with TRBJ1-1; perhaps TRBD1 as D (5 bases). CDR1 is MNHEY, CDR2 SMNVEV, per germline (reference sequence). Trimming removed 0 bases from V and 5 bases from J, with 10 bases in between. The CDR3 sequence is 14 residues long. CDR3 DNA sequence: TGTGCCAGCAGTTTATCCGGGGCCGTAACTGAAGCTTTCTTT. Translating gives CASSLSGAVTEAFF.

The rearrangement links TRBV11-2 to TRBJ1-1; possible D gene TRBD1, 5 bases. Germline V gene sequence: CDR1 SGHAT, CDR2 FQNNGV. V lost 1 base and J 1 base, leaving 13 bases between the germline ends. The CDR3 is 16 residues long. The CDR3 is CASSLVIGRANTEAFF. In nucleotides, the CDR3 is TGTGCCAGCAGCTTAGTAATCGGCAGGGCGAACACTGAAGCTTTCTTT.

This clonotype has more than one count but fewer than ten. The chain employs TRBV7-3 and TRBJ2-3, with unresolved D. Per the germline V gene, CDR1 is SGHTA and CDR2 is FQGTGA. V was pared by 2 bases and J by 2 bases, with 8 bases between. This CDR3 comprises 14 residues. The CDR3 is CASSLSAVTDTQYF. As DNA, the CDR3 is TGTGCCAGCAGCTTATCGGCGGTCACAGATACGCAGTATTTT.

This chain joins TRBV28 and TRBJ1-2; no firm D call. Germline loops: CDR1 MDHEN, CDR2 SYDVKM. Trimming took off 5 bases at V and 0 bases at J, with 4 bases between the two ends. The CDR3 consists of 12 residues. The CDR3, as DNA: TGTGCCAGCAGTACTACTAACTATGGCTACACCTTC. This codes for CASSTTNYGYTF.

This chain links TRBV5-1 with TRBJ1-2, with 7 bases identical to TRBD1. CDR3 length equals 17 residues. Looked up from germline, CDR1 is SGHRS and CDR2 is YFSETQ. The trim removed 0 bases at V and 4 bases at J, leaving 12 bases unmatched. The CDR3 spells CASSLESGRGLGYGYTF. CDR3 sequence (DNA): TGCGCCAGCAGCTTGGAGAGCGGGAGGGGGCTCGGCTATGGCTACACCTTC.

The rearrangement uses TRBV7-9 and TRBJ2-7; TRBD1 matches at 7 bases. The CDR3 has 13 residues. J lost 5 bases, V lost 6 bases, and 7 bases had no gene match. Germline values: CDR1 SEHNR, CDR2 FQNEAQ (reference sequence). The CDR3 reads CASRGQRGHEQYF. Here the CDR3 DNA reads TGTGCCAGCAGGGGACAGCGAGGGCACGAGCAGTACTTC.

Many counts were recorded for this clonotype. This chain connects TRBV9 to TRBJ1-1; no clear D gene. The CDR3 is made up of 14 amino acids. Per germline, CDR1 SGDLS and CDR2 YYNGEE. The germline V and J ends were trimmed by 4 bases and 6 bases, with 16 bases remaining between them. Here the CDR3 DNA reads TGTGCCAGCAGCCCCCAGGAAGGAGGACCTGAAGCTTTCTTT. Protein product: CASSPQEGGPEAFF.

This chain uses TRBV6-5 with TRBJ2-2; possibly TRBD2 for D (6 bases). Between the trimmed V and J ends, which lost 6 bases and 1 base, there was a span of 9 bases. This CDR3 region has 14 residues. The germline V gene has CDR1 MNHEY and CDR2 SVGAGI. CDR3 protein: CASRIGGNTGELFF. CDR3 DNA sequence: TGTGCCAGCAGAATCGGGGGGAACACCGGGGAGCTGTTTTTT.